The entry below describes one TCR beta chain. Its antigen is undetermined. Primed by a sample-barcoded 5' primer and a J-beta primer mix, a second PCR proceeded for about 6 to 12 cycles. TCRdb used MiXCR to reprocess the 5' RACE reads, holding one entry per CDR3 protein. The repertoire holds 1.5 million to 2 million distinct CDR3 sequences, with 28% as singletons. This sample was taken from a study of blood T cells in healthy people across ages. Regarding the study as a whole: Since the PBMCs were unsorted, naive and antigen-experienced cells could not be conclusively compared.

This CDR3 contains 14 residues. Germline CDR1 SGHVS, CDR2 FQNEAQ. Trimming took 4 bases from V and 10 from J, leaving 14 bases between them. The rearrangement uses TRBV7-8 and TRBJ1-6, with D uncertain. This TCR was sampled from a woman aged 25 to 39 in good health. The source material was blood. The CDR3 DNA sequence: TGTGCCAGCAGCTCTACAGCCGAAGGCTCACCCCTCCACTTT. It codes for CASSSTAEGSPLHF.